The entry that follows covers one TCR beta chain sequence. Its antigen is undetermined. V lost 4 bases, J lost 7 bases, and 6 bases stayed unmatched. Germline V CDR1 and CDR2: SNHLY, FYNNEI. This CDR3 has 15 amino acids. This record belongs to a study of CD8 T cells in Susac syndrome. RNA in amounts of roughly 0.5 to 1 ug was reverse transcribed with random hexamers. Across 54 Vbeta and 13 Jbeta, TCR beta CDR3 was amplified with immunoSEQ multiplex PCR. MiXCR was run by TCRdb on the immunoSEQ multiplex PCR reads, yielding one entry per CDR3 protein. The sample contains 70,000 to 75,000 distinct CDR3 sequences, roughly 93% of which appear only once. Study-wide results and limits: Susac syndrome CD4+ T cell repertoires showed no clonal expansion.

Fulfillment of recently defined diagnostic criteria for definite or probable disease was shown by the patients with Susac syndrome. Source material: CD4+ T cells from PBMCs. V is TRBV2 and J is TRBJ2-2, with 10 nucleotides matching TRBD1. The TCR sequence derives from a human donor with Susac syndrome. The CDR3 DNA reads TGTGCCAGCAGTGGGGACAGGGGTTCTAACGGGGAGCTGTTTTTT. Translating it yields CASSGDRGSNGELFF.